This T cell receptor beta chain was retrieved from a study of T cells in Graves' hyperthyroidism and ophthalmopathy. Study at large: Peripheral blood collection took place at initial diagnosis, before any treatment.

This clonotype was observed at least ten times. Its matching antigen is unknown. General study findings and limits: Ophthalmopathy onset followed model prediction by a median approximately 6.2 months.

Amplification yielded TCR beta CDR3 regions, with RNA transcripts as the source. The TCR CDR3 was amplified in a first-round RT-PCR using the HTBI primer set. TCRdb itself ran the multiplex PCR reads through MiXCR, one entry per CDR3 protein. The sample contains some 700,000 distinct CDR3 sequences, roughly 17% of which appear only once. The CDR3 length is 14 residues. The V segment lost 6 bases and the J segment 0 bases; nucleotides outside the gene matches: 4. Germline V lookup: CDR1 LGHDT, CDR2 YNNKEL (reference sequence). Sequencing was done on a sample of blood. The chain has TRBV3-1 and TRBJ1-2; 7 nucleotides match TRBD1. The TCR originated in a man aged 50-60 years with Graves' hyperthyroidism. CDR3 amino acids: CASSGGTANYGYTF. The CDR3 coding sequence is TGTGCCAGCAGTGGCGGGACAGCTAACTATGGCTACACCTTC.